The next 27 T cell receptor beta chains were all read from a single sample in a study of shared clonotypes between healthy human individuals. Sequencing was performed with immunoSEQ multiplex PCR; in TCRdb, only in-frame clones are kept and a portion is missing. The repertoire holds roughly 2.1 million clones, with about 93% as singletons. Terminally differentiated effector memory CD45RA+ cells were excluded from the naive CD8 cells, which were CD45RO-negative and positively selected for CCR7. Sequenced: naive CD8+ T cells from PBMCs. The origin of the receptors is a man aged 18 to 29 in good health. Some clones in this sample may be carry-over from other donors' samples.

CDR3 loop: CASSPRPGQGAEETQYF. CDR3 bases: TGTGCCAGCAGCCCGCGTCCGGGACAGGGGGCTGAGGAGACCCAGTACTTC. The rearrangement joins TRBV7-9 to TRBJ2-5, with 12 bases aligning to TRBD1. This CDR3 is built from 17 residues. The trim removed 5 bases at V and 5 bases at J, leaving 12 bases unmatched. Germline CDR1 reads SEHNR; CDR2 reads FQNEAQ (reference sequence).

The rearrangement uses TRBV5-6 and TRBJ1-1; D possibly corresponds to TRBD1 (6 bases). Trimming took off 3 bases at V and 0 bases at J, with 15 bases between the two ends. Germline V gene lookup returns CDR1 SGHDT and CDR2 YYEEEE. The CDR3 has 16 residues. This CDR3 is CASSWGHLGMNTEAFF. Written as DNA, the CDR3 is TGTGCCAGCAGCTGGGGACACCTCGGCATGAACACTGAAGCTTTCTTT.

The CDR3 region has the DNA TGCGCCAGCAGCCAAGAATTGGGGAGCAATGAGCAGTTCTTC. It translates to CASSQELGSNEQFF. The chain joins TRBV4-1 to TRBJ2-1; maybe TRBD2 (5 bases). This CDR3 has 14 residues. Deletions cut 0 bases from V and 6 bases from J, with 9 bases between. The germline gives CDR1 MGHRA, CDR2 YSYEKL.

This clone was picked up a small number of times. Other DNA sequences in this sample translate to the same CDR3. This chain links TRBV6-5 with TRBJ1-5, with D hard to call. The germline CDR1 and CDR2 sequences are MNHEY and SVGAGI. The CDR3 loop spans 15 amino acids. V lost 0 bases and J lost 0, with 6 bases in between. As DNA, the CDR3 is TGTGCCAGCAGTTACTCGGGCAGTAGCAATCAGCCCCAGCATTTT. Protein sequence: CASSYSGSSNQPQHF.

This clone was detected only once. The V and J genes are TRBV5-4 and TRBJ1-2, with TRBD1 matching 10 bases. This CDR3 is built from 13 residues. The ends lost 4 bases at V and 6 bases at J; junction bases unmatched: 3. Germline CDR1 and CDR2: SGHNT and YYREEE (reference sequence). DNA for the CDR3: TGTGCCAGCAGCCTGACAGGGGGCGATGGCTACACCTTC. Protein: CASSLTGGDGYTF.

Details on this clone: Other DNA sequences in this sample translate to the same CDR3. The genes are TRBV4-1 and TRBJ1-1; D remains ambiguous. Germline assignment: CDR1 MGHRA and CDR2 YSYEKL. Trimming took 4 bases from V and 4 from J, leaving 10 bases between them. The CDR3 spans 13 residues. The CDR3 DNA is TGCGCCAGCAGCCGGGGTGCTGGCACTGAAGCTTTCTTT. Translating it yields CASSRGAGTEAFF.

The chain recombines TRBV28 with TRBJ2-2; D might be TRBD2 (6 bases). Trimming took 2 bases from V and 9 from J, leaving 10 bases between them. The germline gives CDR1 MDHEN, CDR2 SYDVKM. CDR3 size: 13 residues. DNA for the CDR3: TGTGCCAGCAGTTTAGGAGGGGCCCGGGAGCTGTTTTTT. The encoded protein is CASSLGGARELFF.

The V gene is TRBV27, the J gene TRBJ1-2, with 8 bases that match TRBD1. This CDR3 has 14 residues. J was trimmed by 3 bases and V by 5 bases; bases with no gene match: 5. Germline CDR1 reads MNHEY; CDR2 reads SMNVEV (reference sequence). Written as DNA, the CDR3 is TGTGCCAGCAGTGCCAGGGGGCGCGACTATGGCTACACCTTC. Its translation is CASSARGRDYGYTF.

V and J are TRBV7-9 and TRBJ2-3; 9 bases agree with TRBD1. J gave up 4 bases and V 5 bases, and 4 bases lay outside the gene matches. The CDR3 has 14 residues. Germline loops: CDR1 SEHNR, CDR2 FQNEAQ (reference sequence). The CDR3 loop reads CASSLQGAPDTQYF. CDR3 sequence (DNA): TGTGCCAGCAGCCTACAGGGGGCTCCAGATACGCAGTATTTT.

The V call is TRBV13, the J call TRBJ2-1, with D uncertain. The CDR3 loop spans 13 amino acids. Trimming stripped 5 bases from V and 9 bases from J, with 14 bases between. Per the germline V gene, CDR1 is PRHDT and CDR2 is FYEKMQ (reference sequence). CDR3 DNA sequence: TGTGCCAGCAGCCCCAGGCGAGCGACTGAGCAGTTCTTC. This gives the protein CASSPRRATEQFF.

The chain carries TRBV30 and TRBJ1-5, with 7 bases lining up with TRBD1. V was pared by 3 bases and J by 2 bases, with 7 bases of the junction left unmatched. The CDR3 has 15 amino acids. Looked up from germline, CDR1 is GTSNPN and CDR2 is SVGIG (reference sequence). CDR3 nucleotides: TGTGCCTGGAGGGACACAGGGGTCGGCAATCAGCCCCAGCATTTT. Its translation: CAWRDTGVGNQPQHF.

The chain joins TRBV28 to TRBJ2-2, with D uncertain. The length of the CDR3 is 12 residues. The V gene lost 2 bases and the J gene lost 6 bases, with 4 bases spanning the gap. CDR1 and CDR2 from the germline V gene are MDHEN and SYDVKM. The CDR3 bases are TGTGCCAGCAGTTTAAAGGCCGGGGAGCTGTTTTTT. Protein: CASSLKAGELFF.

The chain carries TRBV27 and TRBJ2-7; D is tentatively TRBD1 or TRBD2 (5 bases each). Trimming left V 6 bases short and J 5 bases short, with 17 bases between. The CDR3 sequence is 14 residues long. In germline, CDR1 is MNHEY, CDR2 SMNVEV (reference sequence). The CDR3 here is CASRSSWGSDEQYF. As DNA, the CDR3 is TGTGCCAGCAGATCCTCCTGGGGGAGCGACGAGCAGTACTTC.

V gene TRBV14 combines with J gene TRBJ2-7, with D possibly matching TRBD2 (5 bases). The germline V gene has CDR1 SGHDN and CDR2 FVKESK. This CDR3 region has 16 residues. The V end was cut by 3 bases, the J end by 3 bases, with 18 bases between. The CDR3 region is CASSHLDSIRDYEQYF. The CDR3 DNA is TGTGCCAGCAGCCATTTGGACTCGATCCGGGACTACGAGCAGTACTTC.

This sequence joins TRBV28 and TRBJ2-1, with 10 bases lining up with TRBD2. The germline gives CDR1 MDHEN, CDR2 SYDVKM. CDR3 length equals 14 residues. The trim removed 5 bases at V and 7 bases at J, leaving 5 bases unmatched. CDR3 in amino acids: CASSGTSARNEQFF. DNA of the CDR3: TGTGCCAGCAGTGGGACTAGCGCAAGGAATGAGCAGTTCTTC.

The rearrangement uses TRBV7-9 and TRBJ2-4; the match to TRBD2 covers 8 bases. There are 16 residues in the CDR3. Losses at the gene ends were 5 bases for V and 4 bases for J; bases not matched to a gene: 10. The V gene's germline CDR1 is SEHNR and CDR2 FQNEAQ (reference sequence). CDR3 bases: TGTGCCAGCAGCGCAACTAGCGGCCCGGTAAAAAACATTCAGTACTTC. Its protein is CASSATSGPVKNIQYF.

The sample holds a few counts of this clone. V usage is TRBV28 and J usage is TRBJ2-1; no firm D call. CDR3 length equals 13 residues. V was cut by 5 bases and J by 8 bases, with 13 bases left in between. Germline V gene data show CDR1 as MDHEN and CDR2 as SYDVKM. The CDR3 nucleotides are TGTGCCAGCAGTCCGAGTCGGGTGGATGAGCAGTTCTTC. The encoded protein is CASSPSRVDEQFF.

The chain links TRBV19 to TRBJ2-2; 8 bases agree with TRBD1. The CDR3 is made up of 15 amino acids. CDR1 and CDR2 (germline): LNHDA, SQIVND (reference sequence). V gave up 7 bases and J gave up 4 bases; unmatched junction bases: 8. CDR3 sequence (DNA): TGTGCCAGTACCCTGATGGGACAGGCCACCGGGGAGCTGTTTTTT. Translation: CASTLMGQATGELFF.

As concerns this clone: Different DNA sequences within this sample yield the same CDR3. The rearrangement joins TRBV27 to TRBJ2-7, with D possibly being TRBD1 or TRBD2 (6 bases each). Trimming removed 2 bases at V and 4 bases at J, with 12 bases between. The CDR3 has 14 residues. Looked up from germline, CDR1 is MNHEY and CDR2 is SMNVEV (reference sequence). The CDR3 nucleotides read TGTGCCAGCAGTTTACGGGGGCTGGGTTACGAGCAGTACTTC. Translated: CASSLRGLGYEQYF.

The CDR3 protein is CASSQVRGSANEQFF. CDR3 DNA sequence: TGTGCCAGCAGCCAAGTCAGGGGGTCGGCCAATGAGCAGTTCTTC. The chain recombines TRBV4-2 with TRBJ2-1; the match to TRBD1 covers 7 bases. The trim removed 1 base at V and 6 bases at J, leaving 6 bases unmatched. The CDR3 consists of 15 residues. The germline V gene has CDR1 LGHNA and CDR2 YNFKEQ.

The CDR3 sequence is CASRPGRGSTGELFF. DNA for the CDR3: TGTGCCAGCAGGCCGGGCAGGGGGAGTACCGGGGAGCTGTTTTTT. The V call is TRBV27, the J call TRBJ2-2, with TRBD1 matching 7 bases. J gave up 5 bases and V 6 bases, and 9 bases lay outside the gene matches. This CDR3 contains 15 residues. CDR1 MNHEY and CDR2 SMNVEV come from the germline V gene (reference sequence).

CDR3 residues: CASSSEVRTQYF. The CDR3, as DNA: TGTGCCAGCAGCTCAGAAGTGCGGACCCAGTACTTC. The V call is TRBV7-9, the J call TRBJ2-5; D remains ambiguous. V dropped 4 bases and J dropped 7 bases, with 10 bases sitting between them. Germline V gene lookup returns CDR1 SEHNR and CDR2 FQNEAQ (reference sequence). This CDR3 comprises 12 residues.

J is TRBJ2-1 and V is TRBV25-1; D not certain. V shed 1 base and J shed 6 bases, with 16 bases lying between them. CDR3 length: 16 residues. Germline V gives CDR1 MGHDK, CDR2 SYGVNS. Here the CDR3 reads CASSELIYPRPNEQFF. The CDR3 region has the DNA TGTGCCAGCAGTGAATTAATCTACCCACGCCCCAATGAGCAGTTCTTC.

The chain carries TRBV5-4 and TRBJ1-3; D unclear. V was cut by 3 bases and J by 3 bases, with 4 bases left in between. Germline lookup yields CDR1 SGHNT and CDR2 YYREEE (reference sequence). The CDR3 loop spans 12 amino acids. Here the CDR3 reads CASSSDGNTIYF. The DNA of the CDR3 is TGTGCCAGCAGCTCCGATGGAAACACCATATATTTT. Full variable domain (missing parts from reference TRBV5-4 and TRBJ1-3): ETGVTQSPTHLIKTRGQQVTLRCSSQSGHNTVSWYQQALGQGPQFIFQYYREEENGRGNFPPRFSGLQFPNYSSELNVNALELDDSALYLCASSSDGNTIYFGEGSWLTVV.

As to this clone: The sample contains more than one DNA sequence encoding this CDR3. The chain has TRBV5-4 and TRBJ2-7; maybe TRBD2 (5 bases). The CDR3 runs to 14 residues. V gave up 0 bases and J gave up 2 bases, with 9 bases separating them. Germline CDR1 reads SGHNT; CDR2 reads YYREEE (reference sequence). The CDR3 DNA is TGTGCCAGCAGCTTGGGTTCCGGGGCCTACGAGCAGTACTTC. Translation gives CASSLGSGAYEQYF.

The chain uses TRBV9 and TRBJ2-7; D is uncertain. The CDR3 has 14 residues. Trimming removed 4 bases at V and 0 bases at J, with 11 bases between. The V gene's germline CDR1 is SGDLS and CDR2 YYNGEE. The CDR3 spells CASSRRHGSYEQYF. In DNA form, the CDR3 reads TGTGCCAGCAGCAGAAGACACGGCTCCTACGAGCAGTACTTC.

The rearrangement joins TRBV28 to TRBJ2-2, with 7 bases identical to TRBD1. Germline CDR1 reads MDHEN; CDR2 reads SYDVKM. The CDR3 is 16 residues long. Trimming removed 6 bases from V and 9 bases from J; junction bases left unmatched: 16. CDR3 DNA: TGTGCCAGCAGCGGTGGGACAGACCGTGAGACCAGGGAGCTGTTTTTT. Its protein is CASSGGTDRETRELFF.